A single sample gave rise to the 23 T cell receptor beta chains below, sequenced in a study of blood T cell repertoires in COVID-19. The protocol was immunoSEQ multiplex PCR, while the TCRdb copy is restricted to in-frame clones and leaves out a portion. The data contain roughly 150,000 clones, about four fifths of them singletons. The sample taken for sequencing was peripheral blood. The receptor source for this set is a man aged 60-69 years with active or convalescent COVID-19.

The rearrangement uses TRBV18 and TRBJ2-1; 9 bases match TRBD1. CDR3 length: 15 amino acids. V lost 4 bases to trimming and J lost 1 base; unmatched junction nucleotides: 2. Germline lookup yields CDR1 KGHSH and CDR2 LQKENI. The CDR3 loop reads CASSQGTGSYNEQFF. The DNA for the CDR3 is TGTGCCAGCTCACAAGGGACAGGGTCCTACAATGAGCAGTTCTTC.

The V gene is TRBV19, the J gene TRBJ1-2; 10 bases fit TRBD1. Germline V CDR1 and CDR2: LNHDA, SQIVND (reference sequence). The CDR3 consists of 15 residues. Trimming at V came to 7 bases and at J to 3 bases, leaving 8 bases not matched to a gene. The CDR3 DNA sequence: TGTGCCAGTACACCGGGGACAGGGGCCTACTATGGCTACACCTTC. Protein: CASTPGTGAYYGYTF. The variable domain in full, with the rest retrieved from reference TRBV19 and TRBJ1-2, is DGGITQSPKYLFRKEGQNVTLSCEQNLNHDAMYWYRQDPGQGLRLIYYSQIVNDFQKGDIAEGYSVSREKKESFPLTVTSAQKNPTAFYLCASTPGTGAYYGYTFGSGTRLTVV.

This clone has just a few counts. V and J are TRBV12-3 or TRBV12-4 and TRBJ1-2; TRBD1 is a possible D gene (6 bases). The CDR3 is 13 amino acids. V was shortened by 5 bases and J by 8 bases, with 15 bases between the two germline ends. CDR3 region: CASSTHPGEGYTF. CDR3 coding DNA: TGTGCCAGCAGTACCCACCCAGGGGAAGGCTACACCTTC.

This chain uses TRBV5-1 with TRBJ2-3; tentatively, D is TRBD1 (5 bases). The germline V and J ends were trimmed by 4 bases and 1 base, with 13 bases remaining between them. The CDR3 sequence is 15 residues long. The germline gives CDR1 SGHRS, CDR2 YFSETQ. The DNA for the CDR3 is TGCGCCAGCAGCCCTATGGGGCCCGGCACAGATACGCAGTATTTT. It translates to CASSPMGPGTDTQYF.

In this sample, this clone turned up a few times. The gene calls are TRBV5-4 and TRBJ1-6; 8 bases line up with TRBD1. The ends lost 3 bases at V and 7 bases at J; junction bases unmatched: 6. The germline CDR1 and CDR2 sequences are SGHNT and YYREEE (reference sequence). The CDR3 is 15 residues long. CDR3 in DNA: TGTGCCAGCAGCTCGAGGACAGGGAACAATTCACCCCTCCACTTT. Translation: CASSSRTGNNSPLHF.

The rearrangement links TRBV2 to TRBJ2-2; 9 bases line up with TRBD2. The CDR3 has 16 residues. The germline V gene encodes CDR1 SNHLY and CDR2 FYNNEI. After removal of 7 bases from V and 2 bases from J, the junction contained 8 bases not matched to a gene. Here the CDR3 reads CASKEASGANTGELFF. The CDR3 DNA sequence: TGTGCCAGCAAGGAGGCTAGCGGGGCCAACACCGGGGAGCTGTTTTTT.

The chain has TRBV5-1 and TRBJ1-3; the match to TRBD1 covers 7 bases. The CDR3 consists of 17 residues. The germline V gene has CDR1 SGHRS and CDR2 YFSETQ. V was pared by 4 bases and J by 0 bases, with 10 bases of the junction left unmatched. CDR3 protein: CASSIGTASFSGNTIYF. The CDR3 region has the DNA TGCGCCAGCAGCATCGGGACAGCCAGTTTCTCTGGAAACACCATATATTTT.

This clone was recorded a few times. The gene calls are TRBV19 and TRBJ1-6; no clear D. Germline V lookup: CDR1 LNHDA, CDR2 SQIVND (reference sequence). CDR3 length: 13 amino acids. Trimming pared 4 bases from V and 7 bases from J, leaving 8 bases between. This chain's CDR3 is CASSRENNSPLHF. The CDR3, as DNA: TGTGCCAGTAGTAGGGAGAACAATTCACCCCTCCACTTT. Filled out from reference TRBV19 and TRBJ1-6, the complete variable domain reads DGGITQSPKYLFRKEGQNVTLSCEQNLNHDAMYWYRQDPGQGLRLIYYSQIVNDFQKGDIAEGYSVSREKKESFPLTVTSAQKNPTAFYLCASSRENNSPLHFGNGTRLTVT.

This sequence joins TRBV5-5 and TRBJ2-7; 8 nucleotides match TRBD2. Germline lookup yields CDR1 SGHKS and CDR2 YYEKEE (reference sequence). V lost 3 bases to trimming and J lost 5 bases; unmatched junction nucleotides: 16. The CDR3 totals 17 residues. The CDR3: CASSSRSFVSGSHEQYF. CDR3 DNA sequence: TGTGCCAGCAGCTCCCGGTCTTTTGTCAGCGGGAGCCACGAGCAGTACTTC.

This chain connects TRBV5-1 to TRBJ2-7; 7 bases agree with TRBD1. CDR1 is SGHRS, CDR2 YFSETQ, per germline. This CDR3 is 13 amino acids long. The V and J ends lost 4 bases and 6 bases, in that order; junction bases with no gene match: 7. The CDR3 region is CASSPGPGGEQYF. The CDR3, as DNA: TGCGCCAGCAGCCCCGGCCCAGGGGGCGAGCAGTACTTC. Based on the CDR3 plus reference TRBV5-1 and TRBJ2-7, the full variable domain is KAGVTQTPRYLIKTRGQQVTLSCSPISGHRSVSWYQQTPGQGLQFLFEYFSETQRNKGNFPGRFSGRQFSNSRSEMNVSTLELGDSALYLCASSPGPGGEQYFGPGTRLTVT.

The J gene is TRBJ2-5, the V gene TRBV10-1, with D tentatively TRBD2 (5 bases). Trimming pared 8 bases from V and 5 bases from J, leaving 18 bases between. This CDR3 comprises 14 residues. The V gene's germline CDR1 is WNHNN and CDR2 SYGVQD (reference sequence). The CDR3 coding sequence is TGCGCCAGCCAGCCGACCCTTCGAGGGGAGACCCAGTACTTC. Translation: CASQPTLRGETQYF.

The chain joins TRBV12-3 or TRBV12-4 to TRBJ1-2, with TRBD1 as a possible D gene (5 bases). V dropped 6 bases and J dropped 1 base, with 9 bases sitting between them. The CDR3 sequence is 13 residues long. The CDR3 is CASRDDSNYGYTF. Here the CDR3 DNA reads TGTGCCAGCAGGGACGACAGTAACTATGGCTACACCTTC.

This chain uses TRBV3-1 (or the pseudogene TRBV3-2) with TRBJ2-5, with D possibly TRBD2 on 5 matching bases. The CDR3 has 14 residues. CDR1 is LGHDT and CDR2 is YNNKEL in the germline V gene (reference sequence). V dropped 5 bases and J dropped 2 bases, with 12 bases sitting between them. The CDR3 reads CASSYPGEQETQYF. The DNA for the CDR3 is TGTGCCAGCAGCTACCCCGGGGAACAAGAGACCCAGTACTTC.

This clone was seen once. V is TRBV5-1 and J is TRBJ1-2; TRBD1 matches 7 bases. V shed 9 bases and J 2 bases; nucleotides not matched to a gene: 10. The germline V gene has CDR1 SGHRS and CDR2 YFSETQ. The CDR3 spans 14 residues. The CDR3 DNA sequence: TGCGCCACCAAACCCGGGACAGCAAACTATGGCTACACCTTC. Translation gives CATKPGTANYGYTF. Full variable domain (missing parts from reference TRBV5-1 and TRBJ1-2): KAGVTQTPRYLIKTRGQQVTLSCSPISGHRSVSWYQQTPGQGLQFLFEYFSETQRNKGNFPGRFSGRQFSNSRSEMNVSTLELGDSALYLCATKPGTANYGYTFGSGTRLTVV.

This chain connects TRBV6-1 to TRBJ2-7; TRBD2 aligns across 9 bases. The trim removed 3 bases at V and 2 bases at J, leaving 5 bases unmatched. Germline CDR1 and CDR2: MNHNS and SASEGT. This CDR3 has 15 residues. The CDR3 region is CASSDGGRAPYEQYF. CDR3 coding DNA: TGTGCCAGCAGTGACGGCGGGAGGGCCCCCTACGAGCAGTACTTC.

J is TRBJ1-3 and V is TRBV2, with D possibly being TRBD1 (6 bases). CDR1 and CDR2 from the germline V gene are SNHLY and FYNNEI. This CDR3 is built from 15 residues. The V end lost 7 bases, the J end lost 0 bases, and 13 bases lay between the germline ends. The CDR3 DNA reads as TGTGCCAGCATTCCTCGGGACAACTCTGGAAACACCATATATTTT. Amino acids: CASIPRDNSGNTIYF.

This chain joins TRBV5-4 and TRBJ2-1, with 11 bases that match TRBD2. Germline CDR1 and CDR2: SGHNT and YYREEE (reference sequence). The CDR3 covers 13 residues. V gave up 4 bases and J gave up 7 bases; unmatched junction bases: 1. The CDR3 DNA reads TGTGCCAGCAGCCGGACTAGCGGGAATGAGCAGTTCTTC. Protein sequence: CASSRTSGNEQFF.

This clone was recorded only once. The J gene is TRBJ1-2, the V gene TRBV18, with TRBD1 as a possible D gene (5 bases). Looked up from germline, CDR1 is KGHSH and CDR2 is LQKENI. The CDR3 is made up of 15 amino acids. Trimming stripped 6 bases from V and 2 bases from J, with 16 bases between. CDR3 in amino acids: CASSSMQGGNYGYTF. CDR3 in DNA: TGTGCCAGCTCGTCGATGCAGGGAGGGAACTATGGCTACACCTTC.

The J gene is TRBJ2-6, the V gene TRBV25-1, with 7 bases fitting TRBD1. This CDR3 comprises 15 residues. V lost 7 bases to trimming and J lost 4 bases; unmatched junction nucleotides: 7. The germline gives CDR1 MGHDK, CDR2 SYGVNS. CDR3 sequence: CASIDRASGANVLTF. In DNA, the CDR3 is TGTGCCAGCATAGACAGGGCTTCGGGGGCCAACGTCCTGACTTTC.

The chain links TRBV6-1 to TRBJ2-5, with a weak D call TRBD1 (6 bases). The CDR3 length is 14 residues. CDR1 is MNHNS, CDR2 SASEGT, per germline. Trimming removed 3 bases from V and 1 base from J, with 9 bases in between. CDR3 in DNA: TGTGCCAGCAGTGAGGGACACCTCCAAGAGACCCAGTACTTC. Translation gives CASSEGHLQETQYF.

This rearrangement joins TRBV28 to TRBJ2-5; TRBD2 agrees at 8 bases. The CDR3 extends over 15 amino acids. J gave up 7 bases and V 6 bases, and 13 bases lay outside the gene matches. Per germline, CDR1 MDHEN and CDR2 SYDVKM. In nucleotides, the CDR3 is TGTGCCAGCAGGCACCGGGGGGGGGAAGGGAGGACCCAGTACTTC. Translation: CASRHRGGEGRTQYF.

V and J are TRBV7-6 and TRBJ1-1, with D perhaps matching TRBD1 (5 bases). The CDR3 length is 16 residues. Germline V lookup: CDR1 SGHVS, CDR2 FNYEAQ. V was trimmed by 5 bases and J by 6 bases, leaving 22 bases between them. The CDR3 region has the DNA TGTGCCAGCAGCCCGGCCGGGGCTAGCGAGAAGCCTGAAGCTTTCTTT. Translated: CASSPAGASEKPEAFF.

The chain carries TRBV18 and TRBJ1-1; D possibly corresponds to TRBD1 (5 bases). The CDR3 runs to 14 residues. V lost 5 bases, J lost 1 base, and 11 bases lay in between. Germline V gene data show CDR1 as KGHSH and CDR2 as LQKENI. The CDR3 protein is CASSSATENTEAFF. The CDR3 DNA follows: TGTGCCAGCTCATCGGCGACAGAGAACACTGAAGCTTTCTTT.